This TCR beta chain was sequenced in a study of T cell responses to AZD1222 COVID-19 vaccine. Study results and limitations: White British donors predominated, females outnumbered males, and clonal diversity was possibly underestimated. The study reported that nearly half of spike-specific TCRs target unmutated variant regions.

Per the germline V gene, CDR1 is SGHKS and CDR2 is YYEKEE (reference sequence). V shed 3 bases and J shed 12 bases, with 15 bases lying between them. The CDR3 spans 12 residues. TCRdb keeps only in-frame clones here, not all; method: immunoSEQ multiplex PCR. The sample has 100,000 to 150,000 clones, roughly 92% seen once; the top ten hold about 1.1%. Comment on this clone: Its antigen is undetermined.

The specimen was peripheral blood, collected 28 days after the second AZD1222 dose. V and J are TRBV5-5 and TRBJ1-2; possibly TRBD1 for D (5 bases). This clonotype was sampled from an adult who received the AZD1222 COVID-19 vaccine. For the CDR3, the DNA is TGTGCCAGCAGCTCCGTCGCAGGGTCCGACACCTTC. Translation gives CASSSVAGSDTF.